The T cell receptor beta chain described here comes from a study of synovial regulatory T cells in juvenile arthritis. General study findings and limits: Synovial Teff and blood CPL repertoires partially overlapped with iaTreg TCR repertoires, which were largely patient-private. Compared with other blood Treg cells, inflammation-associated Treg cells had reduced TCR diversity.

The CDR3 covers 18 residues. No DNA is given. Germline values: CDR1 LNHDA, CDR2 SQIVND (reference sequence). Generated by immunoSEQ multiplex PCR, the TCRdb table keeps only in-frame clones and is missing some. The repertoire table contains roughly 9,900 clones. The roughly eleven donors had active juvenile idiopathic arthritis, with 3 polyarticular and 8 oligoarticular cases. Concerning this clone: Its target is unknown.

The clonotype originates from a donor under 30 with juvenile idiopathic arthritis. V gene TRBV19 combines with J gene TRBJ1-4. The sequenced sample was Treg cells from blood. Described subset: remaining (HLA-DR-negative) circulating blood Treg cells. The CDR3 loop is CASSITPEWRSTNEKLFF.